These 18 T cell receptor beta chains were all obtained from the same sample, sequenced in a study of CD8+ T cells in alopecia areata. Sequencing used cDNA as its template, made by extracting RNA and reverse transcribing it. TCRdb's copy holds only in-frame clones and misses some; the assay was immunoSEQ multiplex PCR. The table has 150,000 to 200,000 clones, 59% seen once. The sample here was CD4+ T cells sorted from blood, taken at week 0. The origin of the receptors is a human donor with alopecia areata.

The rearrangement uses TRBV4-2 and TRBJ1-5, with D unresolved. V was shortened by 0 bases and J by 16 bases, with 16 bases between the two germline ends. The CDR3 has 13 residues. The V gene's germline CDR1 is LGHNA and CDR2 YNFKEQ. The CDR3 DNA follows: TGTGCCAGCAGCCAAGAGGCAGAGACCTACACACATTTT. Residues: CASSQEAETYTHF.

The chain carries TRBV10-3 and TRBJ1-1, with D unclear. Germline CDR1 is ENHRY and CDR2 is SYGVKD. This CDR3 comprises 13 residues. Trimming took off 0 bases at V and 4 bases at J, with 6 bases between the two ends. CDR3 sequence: CAISESGGTEAFF. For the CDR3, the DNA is TGTGCCATCAGTGAGTCGGGAGGCACTGAAGCTTTCTTT.

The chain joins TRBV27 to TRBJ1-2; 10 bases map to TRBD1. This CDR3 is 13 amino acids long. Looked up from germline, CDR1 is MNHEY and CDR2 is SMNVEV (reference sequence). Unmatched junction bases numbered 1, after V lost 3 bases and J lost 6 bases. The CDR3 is CASSFDRGHGYTF. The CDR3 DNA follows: TGTGCCAGCAGTTTCGACAGGGGGCATGGCTACACCTTC.

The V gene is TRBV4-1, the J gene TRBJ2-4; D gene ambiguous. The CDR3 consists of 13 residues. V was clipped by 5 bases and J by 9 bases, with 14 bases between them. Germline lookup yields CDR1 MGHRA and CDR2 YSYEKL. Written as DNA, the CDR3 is TGCGCCAGCAGCGCGTCAATCCCGGCCATTCAGTACTTC. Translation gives CASSASIPAIQYF.

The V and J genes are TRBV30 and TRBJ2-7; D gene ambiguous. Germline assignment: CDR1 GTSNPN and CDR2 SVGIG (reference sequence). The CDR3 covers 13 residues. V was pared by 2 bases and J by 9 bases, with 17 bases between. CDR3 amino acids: CAWSSPLGIRQYF. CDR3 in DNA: TGTGCCTGGAGTTCCCCCCTTGGCATAAGGCAGTACTTC.

The CDR3 DNA sequence: TGCGCCAGCAGCTTGGACAGGGACAATCAGCCCCAGCATTTT. It codes for CASSLDRDNQPQHF. The chain has TRBV5-1 and TRBJ1-5, with D possibly TRBD1 on 6 matching bases. The CDR3 consists of 14 residues. Germline V gene data show CDR1 as SGHRS and CDR2 as YFSETQ. V lost 0 bases, J lost 3 bases, and 7 bases lay in between.

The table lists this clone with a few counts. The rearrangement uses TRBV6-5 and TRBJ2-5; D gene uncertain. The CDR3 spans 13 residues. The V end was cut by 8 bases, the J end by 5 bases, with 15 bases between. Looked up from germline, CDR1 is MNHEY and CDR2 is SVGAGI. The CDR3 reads CASRVAGSETQYF. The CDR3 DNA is TGTGCCAGCCGGGTGGCCGGGTCGGAGACCCAGTACTTC.

This CDR3 is CASTQDSYNQPQHF. In nucleotides, the CDR3 is TGTGCCAGCACTCAGGACTCCTACAATCAGCCCCAGCATTTT. The chain links TRBV6-1 to TRBJ1-5, with D hard to call. The CDR3 spans 14 residues. CDR1 is MNHNS and CDR2 is SASEGT in the germline V gene. Trimming shortened V by 7 bases and J by 3 bases, and 13 bases separated the two germline ends.

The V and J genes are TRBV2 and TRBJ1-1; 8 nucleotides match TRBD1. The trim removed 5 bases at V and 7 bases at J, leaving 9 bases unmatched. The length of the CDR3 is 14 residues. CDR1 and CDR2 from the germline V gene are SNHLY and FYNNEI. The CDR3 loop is CASSLRTGLIEAFF. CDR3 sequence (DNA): TGTGCCAGCAGTCTACGGACAGGGTTGATTGAAGCTTTCTTT.

CDR3 nucleotide sequence: TGCGCCAGCAGCTTGGGACAAGAGACCCAGTACTTC. Protein sequence: CASSLGQETQYF. J is TRBJ2-5 and V is TRBV5-1; D is ambiguous. V lost 0 bases and J 2 bases, leaving 2 bases between the germline ends. The CDR3 loop spans 12 amino acids. Looked up from germline, CDR1 is SGHRS and CDR2 is YFSETQ.

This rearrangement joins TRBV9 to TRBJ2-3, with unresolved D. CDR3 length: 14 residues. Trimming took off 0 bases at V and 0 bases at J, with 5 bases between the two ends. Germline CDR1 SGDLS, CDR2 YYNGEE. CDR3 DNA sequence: TGTGCCAGCAGCGTAGTGACTAGCACAGATACGCAGTATTTT. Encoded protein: CASSVVTSTDTQYF. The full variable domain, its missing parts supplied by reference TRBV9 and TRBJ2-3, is DSGVTQTPKHLITATGQRVTLRCSPRSGDLSVYWYQQSLDQGLQFLIQYYNGEERAKGNILERFSAQQFPDLHSELNLSSLELGDSALYFCASSVVTSTDTQYFGPGTRLTVL.

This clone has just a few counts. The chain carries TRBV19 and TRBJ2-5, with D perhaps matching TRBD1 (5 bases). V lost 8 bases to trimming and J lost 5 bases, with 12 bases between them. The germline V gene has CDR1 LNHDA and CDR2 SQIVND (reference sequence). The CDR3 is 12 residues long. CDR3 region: CASSPSGETQYF. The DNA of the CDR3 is TGTGCCAGTTCCCCCTCAGGGGAGACCCAGTACTTC.

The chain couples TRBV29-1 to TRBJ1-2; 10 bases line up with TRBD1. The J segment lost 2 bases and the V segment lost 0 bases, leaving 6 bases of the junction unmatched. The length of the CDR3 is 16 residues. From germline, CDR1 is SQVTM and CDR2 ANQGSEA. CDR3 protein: CSVEDPPGQGNYGYTF. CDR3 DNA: TGCAGCGTTGAAGATCCTCCGGGACAGGGGAACTATGGCTACACCTTC.

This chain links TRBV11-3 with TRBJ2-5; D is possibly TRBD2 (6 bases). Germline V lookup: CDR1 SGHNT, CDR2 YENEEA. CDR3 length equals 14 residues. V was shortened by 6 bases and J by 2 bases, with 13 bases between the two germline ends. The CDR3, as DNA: TGTGCCAGCAGGGGGGGAGTGAAGCAAGAGACCCAGTACTTC. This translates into CASRGGVKQETQYF.

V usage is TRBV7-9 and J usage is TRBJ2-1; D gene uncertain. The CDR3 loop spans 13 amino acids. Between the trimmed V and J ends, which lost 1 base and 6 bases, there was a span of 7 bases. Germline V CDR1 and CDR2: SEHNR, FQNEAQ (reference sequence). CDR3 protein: CASSLVGANEQFF. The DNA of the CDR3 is TGTGCCAGCAGCTTAGTGGGCGCCAATGAGCAGTTCTTC.

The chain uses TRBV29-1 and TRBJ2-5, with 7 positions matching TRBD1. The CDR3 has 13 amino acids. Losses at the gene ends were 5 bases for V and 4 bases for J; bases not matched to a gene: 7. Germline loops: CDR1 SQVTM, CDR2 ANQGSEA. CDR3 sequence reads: CSVTMRTGETQYF. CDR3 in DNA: TGCAGCGTTACCATGCGGACAGGAGAGACCCAGTACTTC.

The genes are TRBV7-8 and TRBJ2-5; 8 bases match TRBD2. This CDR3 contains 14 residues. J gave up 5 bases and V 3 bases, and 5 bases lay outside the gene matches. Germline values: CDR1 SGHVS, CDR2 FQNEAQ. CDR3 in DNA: TGTGCCAGCAGCTTCGCCAGCGGGGGCGAGACCCAGTACTTC. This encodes CASSFASGGETQYF.

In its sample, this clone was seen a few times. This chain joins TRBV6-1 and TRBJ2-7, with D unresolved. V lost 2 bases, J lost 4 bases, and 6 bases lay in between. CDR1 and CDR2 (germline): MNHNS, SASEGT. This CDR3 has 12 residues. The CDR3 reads CASSENYYEQYF. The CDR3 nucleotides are TGTGCCAGCAGTGAAAATTATTACGAGCAGTACTTC.